Reported below is one T cell receptor beta chain. This clone was detected only once. Its binding antigen is unknown. The input lacks base qualities; no much larger clone sits a single base away. These data belong to a study of cytomegalovirus exposure and HLA in healthy donors listed by TCRdb under 2017. A note on the overall study: An earlier analysis of 587 of the donors reported about 250 Gb of sequence data and around 120 million unique TCR beta sequences from about 200 million T cells. Along with the approximately 650-subject first cohort, a separate validation cohort of 120 different subjects was used. Typing coverage varied by locus: about 629-640 donors for A, B, C, DRB1 and DQB1; roughly 510 for DQA1; 606 for DPA1; some 470 for DPB1. A later analysis re-examined previously published TCR beta repertoires from hundreds of donors and added high-resolution HLA genotyping to investigate patterns of TCR occurrence. The study combined high-throughput TCR immunosequencing, statistical association of individual TCRs with disease status, and machine learning to predict cytomegalovirus infection status. Several DR-DQ haplotypes were treated as single units for association and clustering because of strong linkage in the cohort. An early release that covered roughly 600 HLA-typed donors contained approximately 300 gigabases of sequencing data and tens of millions of unique TCR sequences. The study was designed to test whether signatures of past pathogen exposure could be identified by cataloging public T cell receptors. Among 300 to 500 genotyped donors of the cohort, an average of roughly 230,000 unique TCR beta nucleotide sequences was sequenced per donor, of which about 18% were non-productive. HLA typing covered class I and class II loci at four-digit resolution. All discovery cohort repertoires had been generated using a single sequencing platform. The T cell repertoires of around 670 subjects were profiled by immunosequencing and related to cytomegalovirus serostatus. The genetic ancestry cluster associated with self-reported Caucasian donors included roughly 84% of the roughly 390 genotyped donors. In an earlier analysis of 587 of the donors, high-throughput TCR beta sequencing was used to judge whether each TCR beta V gene segment behaved as functional or pseudogenic. A later genetic analysis used genome-wide SNP genotypes for about three fifths of the 666 donors, treating that subset as a discovery cohort. Rather than drawing on any new phenotypic data, the later analysis identified candidate immune exposures from TCR beta sequences and the way those sequences occurred across donors. Donor age, sex, ethnicity and CMV serostatus were collected together with the repertoire data. What the study reported, not specific to this receptor: The presence/absence analyses assumed that sequencing depth was roughly uniform across donors, and that assumption may not be true. In a later analysis, HLA-associated TCR beta chains were found to be more clonally expanded and to have lower generation probabilities than equally common non-associated chains. In a later analysis, TCR association rates were found to vary across HLA loci, with the most associated TCRs seen for DRB1 alleles and the fewest for HLA-C alleles. The authors suggested that the approach could potentially be extended to other disease states and immunological phenotypes. Over 15 rarely observed V segments, including chromosome 9 orphons, were excluded from the earlier analysis of a few hundred of the donors because counts were too low. In a later analysis, some 18,000 TCR beta sequences were associated with specific HLA alleles at a false discovery rate of 0.05. In vitro tests confirmed that three of the cytomegalovirus-associated TCR beta chains recognize cytomegalovirus antigens. V-gene and J-gene trimming of TCR beta chains was associated with a missense DCLRE1C variant in a later genetic analysis, and the association was replicated in an independent cohort. Most TCR sequences were observed very rarely across donors, whereas some public TCRs were present in many individuals. A further reported finding was that TCR beta sequences accurately predicted the HLA-A and HLA-B alleles for most subjects in the first cohort. Broadly in line with IMGT annotations, most TCR beta V segments showed up in productive rearrangements about 87% or about 30% of the time in an earlier analysis of around 550 of the donors. In a later analysis, several top co-occurrence clusters were reported to appear linked to parvovirus B19, influenza, CMV and Epstein-Barr virus. The only immune exposure information available for the cohort was CMV serostatus. The classifier was reported to diagnose cytomegalovirus status with high specificity and sensitivity in both the original cohort and the validation cohort. The study listed 150 to 200 TCR beta chains as associated with cytomegalovirus. Some IMGT-functional V segments, including TRBV6-2 and TRBV6-3, could not be told apart with the 87-base-pair reads, so those segments were excluded. Strong co-occurrence of HLA alleles, especially DR and DQ, made assigning TCR associations to individual alleles difficult. Because HLA typing was missing for some donors at each locus, association tests included only the typed subset. Only TCR beta chains were sequenced in this cohort, and the absence of alpha or paired-chain data limited detectable features. Compared with the roughly 670-donor mean, donors in an Asian-associated ancestry cluster had fewer N-insertions in productive TCRs, according to a later genetic analysis. A cluster of highly shared sequence variants was judged likely to be a technical artifact of the sequencing pipeline. Correlated functional status among segregating V segments might reflect linkage disequilibrium, but an unknown experimental factor could not be ruled out. In a later analysis, most CMV-associated TCR beta chains were found to appear HLA-restricted, with HLA associations seemingly driven largely by CMV exposure.

The receptor library was made with the immunoSEQ multiplex PCR assay. For the multiplex PCR, a mixture combining 60 forward primers for TCR Vbeta segments and 13 reverse primers for TCR Jbeta segments was used. Amplification of the CDR3 region of rearranged TCR beta genes was performed with a multiplex PCR assay on genomic DNA. On the Illumina HiSeq System, the amplified TCR beta libraries were sequenced as 87-base-pair reads. Under the source paper's analysis protocol: A later analysis counted approximately 76 million unique TCR beta chains across the 500 to 850 repertoires, and around 9.9 million of these chains were shared by at least two donors. Raw reads were error-corrected and collapsed into unique sequences by a nearest-neighbor algorithm in which closely related sequences were merged to remove PCR and sequencing errors. CDR3 sequences were aligned to IMGT reference sequences to assign V, D and J gene segments. For a sequence to be retained, a match of at least six nucleotides to both a V gene segment and a J gene segment was required. A rearrangement was called productive if the CDR3 had no stop codons and remained in frame with V and J, and every other rearrangement was called non-productive. CDR3 was defined by IMGT convention, running from the second conserved V-encoded cysteine to the conserved J-encoded phenylalanine. In an earlier analysis of more than 550 of the donors, sequences lacking an unambiguous match to a single V gene segment were excluded. In an earlier analysis of several hundred of the donors, V segments were called functional above 56.7% productive rearrangements and were called segregating when the between-donor standard deviation exceeded 5%. To diagnose cytomegalovirus status from the catalog of TCR beta chain sequences, a statistical classification framework was built. A later analysis assigned V and J genes by comparing TCR nucleotide sequences with IMGT/GENE-DB human TR gene sequences. A later analysis assigned CDR3 sequences and most-parsimonious VDJ recombination scenarios with the TCRdist pipeline. In a later analysis, each TCR beta chain was defined by its CDR3 amino acid sequence together with its V-gene family, and reads without a unique V-gene family were excluded. To address suspected cross-contamination and a sequencing artifact, a later analysis removed a few hundred highly shared, low-generation-probability nucleotide sequences. For each public chain, a later analysis derived a clonal expansion index from normalized ranks of inferred template counts within each repertoire. A later analysis computed generation probabilities with a VDJ recombination model fitted to out-of-frame rearrangements, and checked the results against IGoR. Hypergeometric tests were used in a later analysis to score TCR-TCR, TCR-HLA and TCR-CMV co-occurrence, with a repertoire-size bias correction applied to the TCR pairs. To estimate false discovery rates, a later analysis permuted the HLA or CMV assignments 20 times. In a later analysis, co-occurring TCRs were grouped with DBSCAN, and TCRdist sequence similarity was added when clustering was performed within HLA-allele-positive subsets. Repertoires with fewer than 30,000 or more than 120,000 public chains, plus five repertoires with anomalous nucleotide sharing, were excluded from co-occurrence clustering. What TCRdb holds here is the immuneACCESS table cut down to in-frame rearrangements. Part of the clones is not present; checked against another copy, under half of the missing clones reflect an unresolved V gene, and the others are unexplained. V and J calls plus clone size are reproduced from that table; the DNA served to infer D and trimming. This sample lists about 160,000 clones; roughly 77% were detected once. In total, the top ten clones hold around 3.4% of the sample.

The CDR3 covers 14 residues, taking in both the cysteine and the phenylalanine. The CDR3 DNA has 42 bases and is translated from base 1. CDR1 and CDR2 are drawn from the germline V gene: MNHEY, SVGAGI. Trimming takes 7 bases off V and 8 bases off J; junction bases not matched to a gene: 8. The cohort comprised fewer than 750 healthy bone marrow donors. All cohort members were sampled while nominally healthy, although unrecorded immune exposures were likely present. The donor was CMV seropositive and belonged to the group of some 290 seropositive cohort members. A peripheral blood sample was provided by each donor, and peripheral blood mononuclear cells were used for TCR beta sequencing. Genomic DNA extraction from the blood cell samples was performed with the Qiagen DNeasy Blood Extraction Kit.

The sequence is built from TRBV6-5 and TRBJ1-4, with TRBD1 identical over 9 junction bases. The specimen was PBMCs. This receptor was taken from a man aged 30-40 years in good health and CMV-seropositive. The CDR3 has the sequence CASTDTGGEEKLFF. The DNA sequence is TGTGCCAGCACCGATACAGGGGGCGAGGAAAAACTGTTTTTT.